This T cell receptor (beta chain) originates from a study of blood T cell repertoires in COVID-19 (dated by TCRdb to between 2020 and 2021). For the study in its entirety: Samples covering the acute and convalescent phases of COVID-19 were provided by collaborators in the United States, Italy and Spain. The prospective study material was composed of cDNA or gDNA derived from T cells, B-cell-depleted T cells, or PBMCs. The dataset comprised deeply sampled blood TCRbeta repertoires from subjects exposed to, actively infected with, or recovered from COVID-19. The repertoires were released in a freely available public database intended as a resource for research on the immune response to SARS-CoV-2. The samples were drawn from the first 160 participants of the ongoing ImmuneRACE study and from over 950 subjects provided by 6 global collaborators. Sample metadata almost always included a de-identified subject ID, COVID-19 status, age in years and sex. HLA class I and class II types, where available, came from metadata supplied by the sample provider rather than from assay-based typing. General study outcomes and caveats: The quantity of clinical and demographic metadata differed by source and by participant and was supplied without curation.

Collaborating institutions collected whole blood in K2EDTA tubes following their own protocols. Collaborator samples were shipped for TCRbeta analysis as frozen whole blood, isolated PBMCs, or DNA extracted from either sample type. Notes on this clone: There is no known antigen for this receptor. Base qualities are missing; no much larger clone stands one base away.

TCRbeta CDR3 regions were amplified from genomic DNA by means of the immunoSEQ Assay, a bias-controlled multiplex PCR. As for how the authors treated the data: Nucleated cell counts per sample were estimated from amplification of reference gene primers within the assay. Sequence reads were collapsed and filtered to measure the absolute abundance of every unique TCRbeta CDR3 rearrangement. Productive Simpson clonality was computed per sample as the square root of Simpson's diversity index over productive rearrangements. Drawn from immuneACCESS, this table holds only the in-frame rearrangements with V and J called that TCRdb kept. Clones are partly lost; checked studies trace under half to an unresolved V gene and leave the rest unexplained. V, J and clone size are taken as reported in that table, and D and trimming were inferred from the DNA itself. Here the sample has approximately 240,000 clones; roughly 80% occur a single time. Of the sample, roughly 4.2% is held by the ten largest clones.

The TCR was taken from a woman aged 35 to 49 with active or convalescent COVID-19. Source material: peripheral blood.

The nucleotide sequence is TGTGCCAGTAGTCCCAGCGGGGGGGTAGCCAAAAACATTCAGTACTTC. Its translation is CASSPSGGVAKNIQYF. The chain is encoded by TRBV19 joined to TRBJ2-4; 10 nucleotides in the junction match TRBD2. V has 5 bases trimmed and J has 0 bases trimmed; junction bases matching no gene number 4. Spanning cysteine to phenylalanine, the CDR3 consists of 16 amino acids. Only CDR3 DNA is held: 48 bases, read in frame from base 1. The CDR1 and CDR2 encoded by the germline V gene (reference sequence) are LNHDA and SQIVND.